What follows describes a single T cell receptor (beta chain). In this sample, this clonotype turned up once. This receptor's antigen is unknown. No much larger clonotype is one base removed from it; base qualities were not supplied. A single read offers scant evidence. These data originate in a study of identical twins (dated by TCRdb to 2015 to 2016). In terms of the full investigation: The study deep-sequenced TCR alpha and beta repertoires from monozygotic twins, unrelated adults of various ages and cord blood to test whether fetal clonotypes persist. To rule out contamination, replicate twin experiments were performed at different times with different library preparation protocols. The research as a whole found: A weaker excess of twin sharing was found in beta out-of-frame sequences because the signal-to-noise ratio was lowered by fewer shared sequences. Zero-insertion analyses could be partly confounded by invariant T cells such as MAIT and iNKT, though diverse VJ usage argued against such confounding for most clonotypes. Recombination models systematically underestimated out-of-frame TCR alpha sharing in monozygotic twins but agreed with sharing between unrelated individuals. Abundant cord blood beta clonotypes had fewer insertions, young adult naive repertoires showed a similar but weaker trend, and memory repertoires showed no such trend. Compared with coincidental sharing between unrelated individuals, out-of-frame TCR alpha sequences shared between twins had an excess of sequences with low generation probability. Because the same donors could not be followed over many years, the conclusions relied on cross-sectional statistical analysis.

Receptors were amplified or captured by 5' RACE. The sequencer listed for this sample is Illumina HiSeq 2000. A universal primer binding site was added through template switching, and the final cDNA carried a unique molecular identifier so that TCR cDNA molecules could be counted accurately. Specific primers in the conserved constant-segment region were used to synthesize first-strand cDNA for the TCR alpha and beta chains. To control for contamination, every cDNA library carried two barcodes: a SMART-Mk sample barcode plus Illumina barcodes. TruSeq adapter sequences along with Illumina sample barcodes were introduced in two successive PCR steps. Sequencing of the TCR alpha and beta cDNA libraries was done on the Illumina HiSeq platform using custom primers. In the authors' own workflow: MiGEC was used to process raw reads and extract unique molecular identifiers, and MiXCR was used to find CDR3 positions. For each individual, recombination models were inferred using an EM algorithm with the repgenHMM and IGoR tools. Shared clonotypes were analyzed with the tcR package in R, and sharing was normalized by the product of cloneset sizes. To study raw recombination without the effects of thymic and clonal selection, out-of-frame nonproductive sequences were analyzed. TCRdb reprocessed the public reads (quality trimming at Q25 with fastp, clone calling with MiXCR) and kept in-frame beta chains. Each entry is one CDR3 protein sequence, shown with its most common DNA and genes. The V and J calls shown here were made by TCRdb, not taken from the authors' results. This sample comprises some 730,000 distinct CDR3 sequences, approximately 18% of them detected only once. Less than 15% of the sample is in the top ten clones.

Reading the germline V gene gives CDR1 MNHNS and CDR2 SASEGT. V trim: 6 bases; J trim: 0 bases; unmatched bases: 3. The CDR3 spans 14 residues, from the cysteine through the phenylalanine. Only CDR3 DNA is held: 42 bases, read in frame from base 1. All donors were healthy Caucasians. Three pairs of female monozygotic twins, all aged about 18 to 29 years, made up the twin cohort. Peripheral blood mononuclear cells were used as the source from which RNA for TCR libraries was isolated. These data also formed part of another study, on T cells expressing NK-cell markers. As that second study puts it: About 8 donors provided sorted CD3+CD56+NKG2C+, CD3+CD56+NKG2C- and CD3+CD56-NKG2C+ T-cell subsets, whose TCR beta-chain repertoires were profiled. Among the eight sequenced donors, seven were HCMV-seropositive and one was HCMV-seronegative. To restrict sorting to alphabetaTCR-expressing T cells, an anti-gammadeltaTCR antibody was added in several experiments. In more than five donors, the dominant CD3+CD56+NKG2C+ clonotypes ranked among the top 10 CD8+ clonotypes, making up about 1.0-7.5% of CD8+ T cells. Those dominant clonotypes were again the most abundant among CD3+CD56-NKG2C+ cells in a few donors, at roughly 28.3-65%. Whether the expanded NKG2C-expressing T cell clones were specific for HCMV antigens was left unclear. The eight sequenced donors were randomly selected healthy volunteers, three men and five women. To determine HCMV serostatus, a commercial ELISA kit was used to detect HCMV-specific IgG in serum. For several donors, bulk peripheral blood T-cell repertoires were also sequenced from unsorted PBMC. MIGEC handled demultiplexing of the reads and grouping by UMI, while MiTCR was used to assemble and quantify clonotypes. Only TCR cDNA sequences supported by at least two reads were kept to exclude erroneous sequences. The tcR package was used for downstream repertoire analysis, and clonotypes were matched across fractions by CDR3 nucleotide sequence plus V segment. VDJmatch was used to annotate antigen specificity against VDJdb, with one amino acid substitution in CDR3 permitted.

This TCR was recovered from a woman between 18 and 29 years old in good health. Sequencing was carried out using PBMCs. The chain employs TRBV6-1 and TRBJ2-5, with 8 bases in between that match TRBD2. The base sequence is TGTGCCAGCAGCACTAGCGGCTACCAAGAGACCCAGTACTTC. The translation is CASSTSGYQETQYF.